The next 2 T cell receptor beta chains were all read from a single sample in a study of CD8+ T cells in alopecia areata. Treatment defined: oral pan-JAK inhibitor, 5-10 mg twice daily. In each case, RNA was isolated and then reverse transcribed into cDNA as the sequencing template. Using immunoSEQ multiplex PCR, the repertoire was profiled, and TCRdb retains in-frame clones only, with some absent. The sample carries a few hundred thousand clones, over 45% recorded once. The sequences come from CD4+ T cells sorted from blood, collected at week 52, from a patient treated with tofacitinib. These receptor sequences come from a human donor with alopecia areata.

The V gene is TRBV5-1, the J gene TRBJ2-7, with TRBD1 matching over 8 bases. Germline-derived CDR1 and CDR2 are SGHRS and YFSETQ. V lost 4 bases, J lost 4 bases, and 10 bases stayed unmatched. CDR3 length: 15 residues. The CDR3 region is CASSDSGTGDYEQYF. The CDR3 DNA is TGCGCCAGCAGCGATTCCGGGACAGGAGATTACGAGCAGTACTTC. The variable domain in full, completed from reference TRBV5-1 and TRBJ2-7, reads KAGVTQTPRYLIKTRGQQVTLSCSPISGHRSVSWYQQTPGQGLQFLFEYFSETQRNKGNFPGRFSGRQFSNSRSEMNVSTLELGDSALYLCASSDSGTGDYEQYFGPGTRLTVT.

Written as DNA, the CDR3 is TGTGCCAGCACCCAAACAGGGGGCGCCTGGAACGAGCAGTACTTC. Translated, it gives CASTQTGGAWNEQYF. This chain connects TRBV6-5 to TRBJ2-7; 9 bases align to TRBD1. The CDR3 contains 15 residues. Germline V gene sequence: CDR1 MNHEY, CDR2 SVGAGI. Unmatched junction bases numbered 12, after V lost 7 bases and J lost 5 bases.